This TCR beta chain was identified in a study of memory CD4+ T cells and cytomegalovirus serostatus. As for the study in general: This sample comes from healthy Belgian adults, several CMV seropositive, roughly 22 seronegative.

The data were produced by immunoSEQ multiplex PCR, yet TCRdb's version contains in-frame clones alone and is incomplete. The data hold around 38,000 clones, with 75% to 85% observed a single time. The sort gate was single viable CD3+CD4+CD8-CD45RO+ cells for memory CD4+ T cells. CMV serostatus came from serum IgG against pp150, pp28, p38, p52. This clone was detected a few times. Its antigen is still unknown. The CDR3 is 15 amino acids. Trimming shortened V by 0 bases and J by 1 base, and 10 bases separated the two germline ends. Germline lookup yields CDR1 MGHRA and CDR2 YSYEKL. Study-wide results and limits: 67 of 164 known CMV-associated TCRbeta sequences appeared in CD4+ memory.

Sequenced sample: memory CD4+ T cells from blood. V gene TRBV4-1 combines with J gene TRBJ2-7; perhaps TRBD1 as D (5 bases). The receptor was isolated from an adult in good health and CMV-seronegative. The CDR3 DNA sequence: TGCGCCAGCAGCCAAGAAAACAGGTTTTCCTACGAGCAGTACTTC. This codes for CASSQENRFSYEQYF.